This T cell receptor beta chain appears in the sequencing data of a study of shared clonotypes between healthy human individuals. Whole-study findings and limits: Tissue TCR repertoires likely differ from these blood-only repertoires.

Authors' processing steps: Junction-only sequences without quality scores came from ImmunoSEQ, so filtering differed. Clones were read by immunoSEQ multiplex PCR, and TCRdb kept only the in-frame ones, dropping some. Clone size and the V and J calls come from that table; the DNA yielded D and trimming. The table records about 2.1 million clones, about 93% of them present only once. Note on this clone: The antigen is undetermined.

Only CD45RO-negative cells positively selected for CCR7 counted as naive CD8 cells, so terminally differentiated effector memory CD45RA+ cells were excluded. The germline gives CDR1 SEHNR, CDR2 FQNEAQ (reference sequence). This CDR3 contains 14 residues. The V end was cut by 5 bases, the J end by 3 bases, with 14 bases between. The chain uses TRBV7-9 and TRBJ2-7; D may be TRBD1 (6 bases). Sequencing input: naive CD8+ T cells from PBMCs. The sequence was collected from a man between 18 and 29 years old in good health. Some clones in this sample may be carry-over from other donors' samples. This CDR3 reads CASSPSGTSYEQYF. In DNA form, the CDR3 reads TGTGCCAGCAGCCCGTCGGGGACAAGCTACGAGCAGTACTTC.